A selection of T cell receptor beta chains follows, all from one sample in a study of shared clonotypes between healthy human individuals. The data were produced by immunoSEQ multiplex PCR, yet TCRdb's version contains in-frame clones alone and is incomplete. Among roughly 500,000 clones, around 79% were seen once, and the ten largest hold less than 15%. Material for sequencing was PBMCs. These receptors originate from a woman in her thirties or forties in good health. Some clones in this sample may be carry-over from other donors' samples. Both conserved end residues are part of each CDR3. Each record gives: clone size, V gene, CDR3 length, D gene, J gene, CDR3 DNA, CDR3 protein. D genes are given only for firm matches. Size is stated for part of the rows, as once, few or many counts, or as a class when the clone is expanded.

clone_size: -
v_call: TRBV27
cdr3_length: 15
d_call: -
j_call: TRBJ2-1
cdr3_nt: TGTGCCAGCAGTTGGGACACCAAAGCCTACAATGAGCAGTTCTTC
cdr3_aa: CASSWDTKAYNEQFF

clone_size: -
v_call: TRBV28
cdr3_length: 15
d_call: -
j_call: TRBJ1-6
cdr3_nt: TGTGCCAGCTCTGGCGGGGGGGCGTATAATTCACCCCTCCACTTT
cdr3_aa: CASSGGGAYNSPLHF

clone_size: -
v_call: TRBV10-3
cdr3_length: 17
d_call: -
j_call: TRBJ2-5
cdr3_nt: TGTGCCATCAGTGAGTCGGACCCGGGGAGGGGGCAAGAGACCCAGTACTTC
cdr3_aa: CAISESDPGRGQETQYF

clone_size: -
v_call: TRBV15
cdr3_length: 17
d_call: TRBD1
j_call: TRBJ1-5
cdr3_nt: TGTGCCACCAAAGGGACAGGGGGGACAAATAGCAATCAGCCCCAGCATTTT
cdr3_aa: CATKGTGGTNSNQPQHF

clone_size: -
v_call: TRBV2
cdr3_length: 14
d_call: TRBD2
j_call: TRBJ2-5
cdr3_nt: TGTGCCAGCAGTGAGGGGAGGGGCGAGGAGACCCAGTACTTC
cdr3_aa: CASSEGRGEETQYF

clone_size: -
v_call: TRBV5-1
cdr3_length: 16
d_call: TRBD2
j_call: TRBJ2-2
cdr3_nt: TGCGCCAGCAGCCCCCGGGGGGGGCTGAACACCGGGGAGCTGTTTTTT
cdr3_aa: CASSPRGGLNTGELFF

clone_size: many
v_call: TRBV6-1
cdr3_length: 14
d_call: -
j_call: TRBJ1-1
cdr3_nt: TGTGCCAGCACCCGAACACAGGAGAACACTGAAGCTTTCTTT
cdr3_aa: CASTRTQENTEAFF

clone_size: -
v_call: TRBV6-1
cdr3_length: 16
d_call: -
j_call: TRBJ1-2
cdr3_nt: TGTGCCAGCAGTGAGGCTCCAGGACGGAGGATATATGGCTACACCTTC
cdr3_aa: CASSEAPGRRIYGYTF

clone_size: -
v_call: TRBV4-1
cdr3_length: 14
d_call: TRBD2
j_call: TRBJ2-7
cdr3_nt: TGCGCCAGCAGACAAACCCTAGCGGGCTACGAGCAGTACTTC
cdr3_aa: CASRQTLAGYEQYF

clone_size: -
v_call: TRBV6-6
cdr3_length: 12
d_call: -
j_call: TRBJ2-2
cdr3_nt: TGTGCCAGCAGTTTCCCTGACGGGGAGCTGTTTTTT
cdr3_aa: CASSFPDGELFF

clone_size: -
v_call: TRBV30
cdr3_length: 14
d_call: TRBD1
j_call: TRBJ1-4
cdr3_nt: TGTGCCTACAGGGGGCTGGTTACTAATGAAAAACTGTTTTTT
cdr3_aa: CAYRGLVTNEKLFF

clone_size: -
v_call: TRBV10-1
cdr3_length: 14
d_call: TRBD2
j_call: TRBJ2-1
cdr3_nt: TGCGCCAGCAGTGAGGCTAGCGGGAGGAATGAGCAGTTCTTC
cdr3_aa: CASSEASGRNEQFF

clone_size: few
v_call: TRBV2
cdr3_length: 15
d_call: -
j_call: TRBJ2-1
cdr3_nt: TGTGCCAGCAGTGAATTTAGCGGCCATTACAATGAGCAGTTCTTC
cdr3_aa: CASSEFSGHYNEQFF

clone_size: few
v_call: TRBV30
cdr3_length: 12
d_call: -
j_call: TRBJ2-7
cdr3_nt: TGTGCCTGGAGTCCACAGGGCTACGAGCAGTACTTC
cdr3_aa: CAWSPQGYEQYF

clone_size: -
v_call: TRBV4-2
cdr3_length: 16
d_call: -
j_call: TRBJ2-2
cdr3_nt: TGTGCCAGCAGCCAAGAAATAGGGCGGGTCACCGGGGAGCTGTTTTTT
cdr3_aa: CASSQEIGRVTGELFF

clone_size: -
v_call: TRBV29-1
cdr3_length: 15
d_call: -
j_call: TRBJ2-2
cdr3_nt: TGCAGCGTTCTGGGCCGAACTTCGAACACCGGGGAGCTGTTTTTT
cdr3_aa: CSVLGRTSNTGELFF

clone_size: -
v_call: TRBV11-2
cdr3_length: 14
d_call: -
j_call: TRBJ2-1
cdr3_nt: TGTGCCAGCAGCTTGCTTTTACAAGACAATGAGCAGTTCTTC
cdr3_aa: CASSLLLQDNEQFF

clone_size: -
v_call: TRBV5-1
cdr3_length: 15
d_call: -
j_call: TRBJ2-3
cdr3_nt: TGCGCCAGCAGCAACGGGAGATCTAGCACAGATACGCAGTATTTT
cdr3_aa: CASSNGRSSTDTQYF

clone_size: few
v_call: TRBV4-1
cdr3_length: 19
d_call: TRBD2
j_call: TRBJ2-2
cdr3_nt: TGCGCCAGCAGCCTCCAGGGACTAGCGGGAGGCCTCGACACCGGGGAGCTGTTTTTT
cdr3_aa: CASSLQGLAGGLDTGELFF

clone_size: -
v_call: TRBV30
cdr3_length: 11
d_call: -
j_call: TRBJ2-3
cdr3_nt: TGTGCCTGGACCTCCACAGATACGCAGTATTTT
cdr3_aa: CAWTSTDTQYF

clone_size: -
v_call: TRBV28
cdr3_length: 13
d_call: -
j_call: TRBJ1-1
cdr3_nt: TGTGCCACTACCGGGAGTCGGAACACTGAAGCTTTCTTT
cdr3_aa: CATTGSRNTEAFF

clone_size: -
v_call: TRBV2
cdr3_length: 14
d_call: -
j_call: TRBJ1-1
cdr3_nt: TGTGCCAGCAGTGAAGGGAGACAGCCCACTGAAGCTTTCTTT
cdr3_aa: CASSEGRQPTEAFF

clone_size: -
v_call: TRBV7-3
cdr3_length: 13
d_call: -
j_call: TRBJ2-7
cdr3_nt: TGTGCCAGCAGCTTCGGAGGCTCCTACGAGCAGTACTTC
cdr3_aa: CASSFGGSYEQYF

clone_size: -
v_call: TRBV4-2
cdr3_length: 14
d_call: TRBD2
j_call: TRBJ2-7
cdr3_nt: TGTGCCAGCAGCCAATCGGGAGGGGGGTACGAGCAGTACTTC
cdr3_aa: CASSQSGGGYEQYF

clone_size: -
v_call: TRBV5-1
cdr3_length: 15
d_call: TRBD1
j_call: TRBJ1-4
cdr3_nt: TGCGCCAGCAGCTTGGTAGCAGGGGGGGAAGAAAAACTGTTTTTT
cdr3_aa: CASSLVAGGEEKLFF

clone_size: -
v_call: TRBV6-1
cdr3_length: 17
d_call: TRBD1
j_call: TRBJ2-4
cdr3_nt: TGTGCCAGCAGTGAATTCAGGGGGCGACGAGCCAAAAACATTCAGTACTTC
cdr3_aa: CASSEFRGRRAKNIQYF

clone_size: -
v_call: TRBV28
cdr3_length: 14
d_call: TRBD1
j_call: TRBJ1-2
cdr3_nt: TGTGCCATCTCCCGGGACAGGCTAACCTATGGCTACACCTTC
cdr3_aa: CAISRDRLTYGYTF

clone_size: -
v_call: TRBV18
cdr3_length: 13
d_call: TRBD1
j_call: TRBJ2-7
cdr3_nt: TGTGCCAGCTCACCGGACAGGGGCGACGAGCAGTACTTC
cdr3_aa: CASSPDRGDEQYF

clone_size: -
v_call: TRBV4-3
cdr3_length: 18
d_call: TRBD2
j_call: TRBJ2-2
cdr3_nt: TGCGCCAGCAGCCAAACTTGGGCGGGAGGACGAGGCACCGGGGAGCTGTTTTTT
cdr3_aa: CASSQTWAGGRGTGELFF

clone_size: medium-sized
v_call: TRBV6-5
cdr3_length: 16
d_call: TRBD1
j_call: TRBJ2-7
cdr3_nt: TGTGCCAGCAGTTACGGGACCCCAGGGGGCTCCTACGAGCAGTACTTC
cdr3_aa: CASSYGTPGGSYEQYF

clone_size: few
v_call: TRBV18
cdr3_length: 16
d_call: -
j_call: TRBJ1-1
cdr3_nt: TGTGCCAGCTCATCTCGACAGGCCCCCTTCAACACTGAAGCTTTCTTT
cdr3_aa: CASSSRQAPFNTEAFF

clone_size: few
v_call: TRBV19
cdr3_length: 16
d_call: TRBD1
j_call: TRBJ1-5
cdr3_nt: TGTGCCAGTAGCAATACCCTCGGGACAGTCAATCAGCCCCAGCATTTT
cdr3_aa: CASSNTLGTVNQPQHF

clone_size: once
v_call: TRBV5-5
cdr3_length: 14
d_call: TRBD1
j_call: TRBJ1-1
cdr3_nt: TGTGCCAGCAGCTCCCAGGGGGCGCTTACTGAAGCTTTCTTT
cdr3_aa: CASSSQGALTEAFF

clone_size: -
v_call: TRBV11-2
cdr3_length: 16
d_call: -
j_call: TRBJ2-2
cdr3_nt: TGTGCCAGCAGCGAGACGGGACGGACGAACACCGGGGAGCTGTTTTTT
cdr3_aa: CASSETGRTNTGELFF

clone_size: -
v_call: TRBV28
cdr3_length: 15
d_call: TRBD1
j_call: TRBJ2-7
cdr3_nt: TGTGCCAGCACCTCCTTGGGACAGGGGGCGGACGAGCAGTACTTC
cdr3_aa: CASTSLGQGADEQYF

clone_size: -
v_call: TRBV7-6
cdr3_length: 14
d_call: -
j_call: TRBJ2-5
cdr3_nt: TGTGCCAGCAGCATACTCGGAGGAGGAGAGACCCAGTACTTC
cdr3_aa: CASSILGGGETQYF

clone_size: -
v_call: TRBV5-1
cdr3_length: 16
d_call: -
j_call: TRBJ2-3
cdr3_nt: TGCGCCAGCAGCCGGACAGGCGGGGGAGGCACAGATACGCAGTATTTT
cdr3_aa: CASSRTGGGGTDTQYF

clone_size: -
v_call: TRBV9
cdr3_length: 15
d_call: TRBD2
j_call: TRBJ2-1
cdr3_nt: TGTGCCAGCAGCGCCCCGGGACTAGCGGTGAATGAGCAGTTCTTC
cdr3_aa: CASSAPGLAVNEQFF

clone_size: -
v_call: TRBV18
cdr3_length: 14
d_call: TRBD2
j_call: TRBJ2-7
cdr3_nt: TGTGCCAGCTCACCGGCGGGAGGACCCTACGAGCAGTACTTC
cdr3_aa: CASSPAGGPYEQYF

clone_size: -
v_call: TRBV5-4
cdr3_length: 11
d_call: TRBD2
j_call: TRBJ2-7
cdr3_nt: TGTGCCGTCGGACTAGCAGGCGAGCAGTACTTC
cdr3_aa: CAVGLAGEQYF

clone_size: -
v_call: TRBV4-2
cdr3_length: 15
d_call: TRBD1
j_call: TRBJ2-1
cdr3_nt: TGTGCCAGCAGCAAGCCGGACAGGGACCACAATGAGCAGTTCTTC
cdr3_aa: CASSKPDRDHNEQFF

clone_size: once
v_call: TRBV6-1
cdr3_length: 15
d_call: TRBD1
j_call: TRBJ2-2
cdr3_nt: TGTGCCAGCAGTTCCTTACAGGGGGCGACCGGGGAGCTGTTTTTT
cdr3_aa: CASSSLQGATGELFF

clone_size: -
v_call: TRBV7-9
cdr3_length: 15
d_call: -
j_call: TRBJ1-1
cdr3_nt: TGTGCCAGCAGCTGGTCCGGGCTCCAGAACACTGAAGCTTTCTTT
cdr3_aa: CASSWSGLQNTEAFF

clone_size: -
v_call: TRBV27
cdr3_length: 13
d_call: -
j_call: TRBJ2-3
cdr3_nt: TGTGCCAGCAGAAGACCCGGCACAGATACGCAGTATTTT
cdr3_aa: CASRRPGTDTQYF

clone_size: -
v_call: TRBV6-6
cdr3_length: 14
d_call: -
j_call: TRBJ2-7
cdr3_nt: TGTGCCAGCAGTTACTCACAGGGTGTTTACGAGCAGTACTTC
cdr3_aa: CASSYSQGVYEQYF